These T cell receptor beta chains were read from a single sample in a study of breast tumors, draining lymph nodes, adjacent tissues. TCRdb reprocessed the multiplex PCR reads via MiXCR and lists one record per CDR3 protein. Counted here are around 230,000 distinct CDR3 sequences, nearly 35% occurring once; the ten biggest clones make up about 3.3%. The sequenced sample was axillary lymph node tissue. These receptor sequences come from a female donor with breast cancer. Some clones in this sample may be carry-over from other donors' samples. CDR3s include the opening cysteine and the closing phenylalanine or tryptophan. The D gene is left open where the match is weak. Clone size is shown for a subset of rows, as once, few, many or a class of expanded clone.

DNA: TGCAGTGCTATGAATAGGGATGAAAAACTGTTTTTT
CDR3: CSAMNRDEKLFF
V: TRBV20-1
size: many
D: -
J: TRBJ1-4

DNA: TGTGCCAGCAGCCAAGAGGCCGGGACTAGCGGATCGGGGGAGCAGTACTTC
CDR3: CASSQEAGTSGSGEQYF
V: TRBV4-2
size: -
D: TRBD2
J: TRBJ2-7

DNA: TGTGCCTCGGACAGGTTTGGCGGGGAGCTGTTTTTT
CDR3: CASDRFGGELFF
V: TRBV30
size: many
D: TRBD1
J: TRBJ2-2

DNA: TGCAGCGTAGTGGGACTAGCGACCTACGAGCAGTACTTC
CDR3: CSVVGLATYEQYF
V: TRBV29-1
size: -
D: TRBD2
J: TRBJ2-7

DNA: TGTGCCAGCAGTGAAATTTCAGGGCGGGGGGGCAATCAGCCCCAGCATTTT
CDR3: CASSEISGRGGNQPQHF
V: TRBV2
size: -
D: -
J: TRBJ1-5

DNA: TGTGCCAGCAGCGATACTAGCGGGGGTTACAATGAGCAGTTCTTC
CDR3: CASSDTSGGYNEQFF
V: TRBV7-3
size: many
D: TRBD2
J: TRBJ2-1

DNA: TGTGCCAGCAGCTTGGTGCTAGCGGGAAGAGGAGAGACCCAGTACTTC
CDR3: CASSLVLAGRGETQYF
V: TRBV5-8
size: few
D: TRBD2
J: TRBJ2-5

DNA: TGTGCCAGCAGATACGGGCGGGGGGGCCCAGAGACCCAGTACTTC
CDR3: CASRYGRGGPETQYF
V: TRBV7-3
size: -
D: TRBD2
J: TRBJ2-5

DNA: TGCAGTGCTACCTCCTACACGAGGGTGGGGACCGGGGAGCTGTTTTTT
CDR3: CSATSYTRVGTGELFF
V: TRBV20-1
size: many
D: -
J: TRBJ2-2

DNA: TGTGCCAGCACCCTACAAGGTAAAGACCCAATTTACGGTGAGCAGTTCTTC
CDR3: CASTLQGKDPIYGEQFF
V: TRBV7-2
size: -
D: -
J: TRBJ2-1

DNA: TGTGCCAGCAGCTTAGAGGGCGGGGATCAGCCCCAGCATTTT
CDR3: CASSLEGGDQPQHF
V: TRBV11-2
size: many
D: -
J: TRBJ1-5

DNA: TGTGCCAGCGGCGGTGAGACTAGCGGGGGGGCCGTGGAGACCCAGTACTTC
CDR3: CASGGETSGGAVETQYF
V: TRBV2
size: many
D: TRBD2
J: TRBJ2-5

DNA: TGTGCCACCAGTGGGAGAGGACAGGGTGTGAACACCGGGGAGCTGTTTTTT
CDR3: CATSGRGQGVNTGELFF
V: TRBV24-1
size: many
D: TRBD1
J: TRBJ2-2

DNA: TGTGCCAGCAGCCTCCCTGGACTAGCGGGAAAAGAGACCCAGTACTTC
CDR3: CASSLPGLAGKETQYF
V: TRBV11-2
size: -
D: TRBD2
J: TRBJ2-5

DNA: TGTGCCAGCTCTCCGGGACTAGCGGGCTACGAGCAGTACTTC
CDR3: CASSPGLAGYEQYF
V: TRBV18
size: many
D: TRBD2
J: TRBJ2-7

DNA: TGTGCTAGCAGCTACCCGGGGGGGGAGCACCCCTACGAGCAGTGCTTC
CDR3: CASSYPGGEHPYEQCF
V: TRBV7-7
size: -
D: TRBD2
J: TRBJ2-7

DNA: TGTGCCAGCAGCTCGGGGGGGGCCCAAAATGAGCAGTTCTTC
CDR3: CASSSGGAQNEQFF
V: TRBV7-9
size: -
D: TRBD2
J: TRBJ2-1

DNA: TGCAGCACGGAACCAGGGTCGGGTGGGCATGGCTACACCTTC
CDR3: CSTEPGSGGHGYTF
V: TRBV29-1
size: -
D: -
J: TRBJ1-2

DNA: TGTGCCAGCAGCATCATGGGGGGCTACACCTTC
CDR3: CASSIMGGYTF
V: TRBV6-2/TRBV6-3
size: few
D: -
J: TRBJ1-2

DNA: TGTGCCAGCAGCTTAGTTTCGGCAGTCTCCTACGAGCAGTACTTC
CDR3: CASSLVSAVSYEQYF
V: TRBV11-3
size: -
D: -
J: TRBJ2-7

DNA: TGTGCCAGCAGTTCAGACAGCGGGAGTCGCGACGAGCAGTACTTC
CDR3: CASSSDSGSRDEQYF
V: TRBV7-9
size: many
D: TRBD2
J: TRBJ2-7

DNA: TGTGCCATCAGTGAGCTCAGGGGAGGCAACACCTTC
CDR3: CAISELRGGNTF
V: TRBV10-3
size: many
D: -
J: TRBJ1-2

DNA: TGTGCCAGCAGTTTGTGGGACAGGGGCTACGAGCAGTACTTC
CDR3: CASSLWDRGYEQYF
V: TRBV12-3/TRBV12-4
size: -
D: TRBD1
J: TRBJ2-7

DNA: TGTGCCAGCAGTGAATTGGGGGCTTCGGGCGAGCAGTACTTC
CDR3: CASSELGASGEQYF
V: TRBV2
size: -
D: -
J: TRBJ2-7

DNA: TGTGCCAGCAGTTTCGACAGTCAAGAGACCCAGTACTTC
CDR3: CASSFDSQETQYF
V: TRBV12-3/TRBV12-4
size: few
D: -
J: TRBJ2-5

DNA: TGTGCCAGTAGTACAGCGGGAGGGAGCTCCTACAATGAGCAGTTCTTC
CDR3: CASSTAGGSSYNEQFF
V: TRBV19
size: -
D: TRBD2
J: TRBJ2-1

DNA: TGCAGTGCTAGAGGTCACAGGTCCAACTCTGGGGCCAACGTCCTGACTTTC
CDR3: CSARGHRSNSGANVLTF
V: TRBV20-1
size: many
D: -
J: TRBJ2-6

DNA: TGTGCCACCGGGACTAACCAAGAGACCCAGTACTTC
CDR3: CATGTNQETQYF
V: TRBV15
size: many
D: TRBD2
J: TRBJ2-5

DNA: TGTGCCAGCAGCCAACACCAGGGGGGCTTAGCCAACGTCCTGACTTTC
CDR3: CASSQHQGGLANVLTF
V: TRBV11-2
size: many
D: -
J: TRBJ2-6

DNA: TGTGCCAGCAGTGTGGTCGTAGGTGGCTACACCTTC
CDR3: CASSVVVGGYTF
V: TRBV6-4
size: -
D: -
J: TRBJ1-2

DNA: TGTGCCAGCAGCGTTGACAGGGCGAAAGGTAGTGGTCTGTTTTTT
CDR3: CASSVDRAKGSGLFF
V: TRBV9
size: -
D: TRBD1
J: TRBJ1-4